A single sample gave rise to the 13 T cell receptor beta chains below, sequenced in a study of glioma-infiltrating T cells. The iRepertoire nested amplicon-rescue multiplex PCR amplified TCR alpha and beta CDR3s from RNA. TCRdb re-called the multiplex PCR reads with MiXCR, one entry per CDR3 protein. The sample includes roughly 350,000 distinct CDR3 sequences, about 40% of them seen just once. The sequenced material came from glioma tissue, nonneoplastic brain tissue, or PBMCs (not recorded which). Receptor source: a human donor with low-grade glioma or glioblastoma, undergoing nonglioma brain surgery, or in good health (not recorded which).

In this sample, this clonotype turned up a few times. The CDR3 here is CASSFLRRERYNEQFF. DNA of the CDR3: TGTGCCAGCAGTTTTCTAAGGAGGGAGAGGTACAATGAGCAGTTCTTC. The gene calls are TRBV28 and TRBJ2-1; D perhaps matches TRBD2 (6 bases). This CDR3 spans 16 amino acids. V lost 3 bases and J 4 bases, leaving 16 bases between the germline ends. CDR1 and CDR2 from the germline V gene are MDHEN and SYDVKM.

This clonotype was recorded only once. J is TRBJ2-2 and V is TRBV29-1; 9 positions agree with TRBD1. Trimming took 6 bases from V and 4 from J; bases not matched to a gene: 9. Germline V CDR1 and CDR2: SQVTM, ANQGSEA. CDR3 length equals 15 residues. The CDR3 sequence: CSVHGTGGSTGELFF. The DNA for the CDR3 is TGCAGCGTCCATGGTACAGGGGGCAGCACCGGGGAGCTGTTTTTT.

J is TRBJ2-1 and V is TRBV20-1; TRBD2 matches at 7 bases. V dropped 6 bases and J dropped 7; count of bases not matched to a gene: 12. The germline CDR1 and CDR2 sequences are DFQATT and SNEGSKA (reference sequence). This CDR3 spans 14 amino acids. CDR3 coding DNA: TGCAGTGCCTCAAGCGGGGCCTCGAGAAATGAGCAGTTCTTC. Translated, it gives CSASSGASRNEQFF.

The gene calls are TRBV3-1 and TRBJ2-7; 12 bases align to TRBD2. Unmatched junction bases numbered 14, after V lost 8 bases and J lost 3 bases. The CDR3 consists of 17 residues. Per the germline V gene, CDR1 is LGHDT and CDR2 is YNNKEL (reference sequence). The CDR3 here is CASSPYGLAGFRYEQYF. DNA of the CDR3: TGTGCCAGCTCACCTTACGGACTAGCGGGATTCCGCTACGAGCAGTACTTC.

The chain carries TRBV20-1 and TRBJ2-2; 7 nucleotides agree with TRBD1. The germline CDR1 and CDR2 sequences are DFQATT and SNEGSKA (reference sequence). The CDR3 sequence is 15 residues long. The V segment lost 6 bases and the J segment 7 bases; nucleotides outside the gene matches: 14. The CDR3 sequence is CSAWDSPGSVGELFF. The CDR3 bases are TGCAGTGCCTGGGACAGTCCAGGGAGCGTCGGGGAGCTGTTTTTT.

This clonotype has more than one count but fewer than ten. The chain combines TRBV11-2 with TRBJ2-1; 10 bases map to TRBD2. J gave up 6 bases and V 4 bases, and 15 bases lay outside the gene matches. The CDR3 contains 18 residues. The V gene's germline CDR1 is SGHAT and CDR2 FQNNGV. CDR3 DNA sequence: TGTGCCAGCAGCTCTCAGGGTGTGACTAGCGGGTTCTTCAATGAGCAGTTCTTC. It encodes CASSSQGVTSGFFNEQFF.

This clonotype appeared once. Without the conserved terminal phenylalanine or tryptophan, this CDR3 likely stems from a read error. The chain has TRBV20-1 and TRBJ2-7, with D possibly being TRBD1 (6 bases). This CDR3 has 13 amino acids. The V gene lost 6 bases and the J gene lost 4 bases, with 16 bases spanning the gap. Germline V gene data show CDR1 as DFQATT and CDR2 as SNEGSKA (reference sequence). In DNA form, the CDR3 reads TGCAGTGCCTCCGGTGGGGGCCTTTACGAGCAGTACTCC. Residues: CSASGGGLYEQYS.

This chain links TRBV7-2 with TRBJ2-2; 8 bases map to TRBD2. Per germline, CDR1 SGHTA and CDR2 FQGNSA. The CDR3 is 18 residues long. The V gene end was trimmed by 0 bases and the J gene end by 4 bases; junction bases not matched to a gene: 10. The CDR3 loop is CASSLAPGGGRGTGELFF. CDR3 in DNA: TGTGCCAGCAGCTTAGCCCCCGGGGGGGGGCGCGGCACCGGGGAGCTGTTTTTT.

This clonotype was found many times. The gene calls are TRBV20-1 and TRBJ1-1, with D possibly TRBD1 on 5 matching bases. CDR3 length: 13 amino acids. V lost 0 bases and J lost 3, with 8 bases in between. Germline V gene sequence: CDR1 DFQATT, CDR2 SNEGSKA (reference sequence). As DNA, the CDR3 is TGCAGTGCTAGAGATGGGGCTGACACTGAAGCTTTCTTT. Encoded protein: CSARDGADTEAFF.

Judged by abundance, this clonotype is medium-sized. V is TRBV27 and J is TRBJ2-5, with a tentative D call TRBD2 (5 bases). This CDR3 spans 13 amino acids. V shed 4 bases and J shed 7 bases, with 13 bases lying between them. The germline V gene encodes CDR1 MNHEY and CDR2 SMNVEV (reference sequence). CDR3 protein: CASSSLGRGTQYF. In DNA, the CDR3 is TGTGCCAGCAGTTCTCTTGGACGGGGGACCCAGTACTTC.

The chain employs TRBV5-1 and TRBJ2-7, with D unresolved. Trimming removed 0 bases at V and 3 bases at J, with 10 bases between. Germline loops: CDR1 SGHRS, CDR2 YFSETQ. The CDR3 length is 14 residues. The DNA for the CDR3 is TGCGCCAGCAGCTTGGATGGCCAAAACTACGAGCAGTACTTC. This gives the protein CASSLDGQNYEQYF.

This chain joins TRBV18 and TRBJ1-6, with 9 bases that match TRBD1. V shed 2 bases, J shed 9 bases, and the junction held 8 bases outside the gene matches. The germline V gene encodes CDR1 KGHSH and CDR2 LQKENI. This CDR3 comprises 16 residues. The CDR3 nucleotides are TGTGCCAGCTCACCAACCGGGACAGGGCAAGGTTCACCCCTCCACTTT. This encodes CASSPTGTGQGSPLHF.

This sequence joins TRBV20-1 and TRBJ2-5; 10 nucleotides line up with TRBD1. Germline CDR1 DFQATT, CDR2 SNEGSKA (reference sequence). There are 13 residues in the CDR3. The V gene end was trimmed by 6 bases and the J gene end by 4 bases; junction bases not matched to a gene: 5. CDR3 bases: TGCAGTGCCCGGACAGGGGGTTTAGAGACCCAGTACTTC. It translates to CSARTGGLETQYF.